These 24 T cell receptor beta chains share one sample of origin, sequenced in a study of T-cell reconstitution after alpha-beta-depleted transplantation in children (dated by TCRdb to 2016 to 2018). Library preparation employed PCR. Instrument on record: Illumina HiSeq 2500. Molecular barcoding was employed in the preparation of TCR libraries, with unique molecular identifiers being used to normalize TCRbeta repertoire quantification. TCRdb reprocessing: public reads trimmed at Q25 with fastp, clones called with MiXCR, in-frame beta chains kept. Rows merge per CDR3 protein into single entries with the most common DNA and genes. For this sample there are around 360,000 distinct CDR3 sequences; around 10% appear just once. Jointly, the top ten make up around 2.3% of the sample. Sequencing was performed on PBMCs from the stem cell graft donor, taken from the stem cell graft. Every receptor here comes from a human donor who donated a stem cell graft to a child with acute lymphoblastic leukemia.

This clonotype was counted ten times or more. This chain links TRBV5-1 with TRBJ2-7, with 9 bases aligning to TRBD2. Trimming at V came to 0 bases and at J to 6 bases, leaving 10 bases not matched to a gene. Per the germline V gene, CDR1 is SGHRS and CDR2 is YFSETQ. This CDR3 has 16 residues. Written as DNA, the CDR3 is TGCGCCAGCAGCTTGGTGGGCGGGAGGGCCCTCGGCGAGCAGTACTTC. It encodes CASSLVGGRALGEQYF.

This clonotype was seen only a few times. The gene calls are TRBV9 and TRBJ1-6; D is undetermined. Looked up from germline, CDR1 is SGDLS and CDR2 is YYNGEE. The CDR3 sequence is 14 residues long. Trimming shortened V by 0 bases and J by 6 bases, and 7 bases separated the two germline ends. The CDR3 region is CASSVGPTNSPLHF. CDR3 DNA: TGTGCCAGCAGCGTAGGGCCGACTAATTCACCCCTCCACTTT.

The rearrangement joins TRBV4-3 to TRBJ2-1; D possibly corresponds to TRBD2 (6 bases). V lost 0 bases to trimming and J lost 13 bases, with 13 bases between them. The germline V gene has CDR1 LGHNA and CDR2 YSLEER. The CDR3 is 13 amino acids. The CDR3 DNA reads TGCGCCAGCAGCCAAGAGCGTGACGGGAGTCAGTTCTTC. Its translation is CASSQERDGSQFF.

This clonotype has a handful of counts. The CDR3 DNA sequence: TGTGCCAGCGCGACCGGGACCGCTAGCACAGATACGCAGTATTTT. This gives the protein CASATGTASTDTQYF. The chain carries TRBV7-3 and TRBJ2-3; the D call may be TRBD1 or TRBD2 (5 bases each). Germline loops: CDR1 SGHTA, CDR2 FQGTGA. V was pared by 8 bases and J by 0 bases, with 15 bases between. CDR3 size: 15 residues. The variable domain in full, completed from reference TRBV7-3 and TRBJ2-3, reads GAGVSQTPSNKVTEKGKYVELRCDPISGHTALYWYRQSLGQGPEFLIYFQGTGAADDSGLPNDRFFAVRPEGSVSTLKIQRTERGDSAVYLCASATGTASTDTQYFGPGTRLTVL.

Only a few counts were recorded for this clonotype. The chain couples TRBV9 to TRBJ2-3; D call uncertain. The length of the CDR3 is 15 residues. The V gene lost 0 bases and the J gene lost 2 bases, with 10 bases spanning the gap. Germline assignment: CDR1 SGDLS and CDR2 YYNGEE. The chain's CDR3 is CASSVGSAFTDTQYF. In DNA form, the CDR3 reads TGTGCCAGCAGCGTAGGGTCAGCTTTCACAGATACGCAGTATTTT.

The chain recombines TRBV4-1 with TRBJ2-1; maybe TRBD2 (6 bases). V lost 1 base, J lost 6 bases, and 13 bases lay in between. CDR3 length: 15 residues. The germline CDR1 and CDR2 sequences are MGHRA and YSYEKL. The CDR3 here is CASSQVGTPANEQFF. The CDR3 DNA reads TGCGCCAGCAGCCAAGTGGGGACTCCCGCCAATGAGCAGTTCTTC.

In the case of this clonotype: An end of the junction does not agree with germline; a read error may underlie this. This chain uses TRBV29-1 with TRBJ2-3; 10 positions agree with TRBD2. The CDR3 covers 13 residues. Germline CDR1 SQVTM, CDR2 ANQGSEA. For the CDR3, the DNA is TGCAGCGTCGAAGCGGGAGGGCTGGATACGCAGTATTTT. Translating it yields CSVEAGGLDTQYF.

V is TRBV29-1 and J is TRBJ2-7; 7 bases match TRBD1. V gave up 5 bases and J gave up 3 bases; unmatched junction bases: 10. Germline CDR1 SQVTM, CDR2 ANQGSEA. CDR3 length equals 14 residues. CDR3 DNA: TGCAGCGTTCGTACAGGGGATGAATTCTACGAGCAGTACTTC. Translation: CSVRTGDEFYEQYF.

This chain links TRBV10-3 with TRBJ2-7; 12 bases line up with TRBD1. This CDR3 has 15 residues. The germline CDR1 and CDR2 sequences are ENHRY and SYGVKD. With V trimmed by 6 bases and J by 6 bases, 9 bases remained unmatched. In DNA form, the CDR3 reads TGTGCCATCAGCCTCCGGGACAGGGGGCAGGCCGAGCAGTACTTC. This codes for CAISLRDRGQAEQYF.

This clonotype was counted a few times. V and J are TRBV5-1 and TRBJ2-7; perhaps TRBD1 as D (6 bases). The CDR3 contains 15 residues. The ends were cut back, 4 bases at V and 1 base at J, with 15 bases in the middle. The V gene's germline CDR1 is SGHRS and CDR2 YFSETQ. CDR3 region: CASSLRGTASYEQYF. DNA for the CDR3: TGCGCCAGCAGCCTTAGGGGGACCGCTTCCTACGAGCAGTACTTC.

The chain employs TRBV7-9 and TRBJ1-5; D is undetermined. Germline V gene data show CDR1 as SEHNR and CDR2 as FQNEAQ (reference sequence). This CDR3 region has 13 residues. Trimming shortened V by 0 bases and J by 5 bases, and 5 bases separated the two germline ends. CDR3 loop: CASSLAPDQPQHF. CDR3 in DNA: TGTGCCAGCAGCTTAGCGCCGGATCAGCCCCAGCATTTT.

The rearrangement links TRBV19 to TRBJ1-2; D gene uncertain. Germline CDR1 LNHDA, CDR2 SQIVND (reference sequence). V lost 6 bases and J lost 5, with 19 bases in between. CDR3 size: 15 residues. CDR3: CASRDPSEAAYGYTF. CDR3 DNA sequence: TGTGCCAGTAGAGATCCTTCGGAGGCCGCATATGGCTACACCTTC.

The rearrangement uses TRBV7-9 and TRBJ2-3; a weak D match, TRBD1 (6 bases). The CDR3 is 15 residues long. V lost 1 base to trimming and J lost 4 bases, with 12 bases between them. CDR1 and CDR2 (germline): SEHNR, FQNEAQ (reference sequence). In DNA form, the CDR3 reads TGTGCCAGCAGCTTAGGGTACAGGGATTCAGATACGCAGTATTTT. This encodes CASSLGYRDSDTQYF.

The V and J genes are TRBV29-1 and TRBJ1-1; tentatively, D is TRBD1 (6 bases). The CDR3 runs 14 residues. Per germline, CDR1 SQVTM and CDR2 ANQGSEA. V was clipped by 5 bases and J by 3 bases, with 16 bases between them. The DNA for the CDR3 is TGCAGCGTTCCGGGGGGCGCGGGAGACACTGAAGCTTTCTTT. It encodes CSVPGGAGDTEAFF.

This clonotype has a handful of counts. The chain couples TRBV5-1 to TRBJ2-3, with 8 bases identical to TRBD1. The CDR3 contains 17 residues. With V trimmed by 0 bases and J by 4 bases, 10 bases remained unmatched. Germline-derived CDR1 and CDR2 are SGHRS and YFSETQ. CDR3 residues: CASSLGGPRTGSDTQYF. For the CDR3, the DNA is TGCGCCAGCAGCTTGGGGGGACCCCGGACAGGGTCAGATACGCAGTATTTT.

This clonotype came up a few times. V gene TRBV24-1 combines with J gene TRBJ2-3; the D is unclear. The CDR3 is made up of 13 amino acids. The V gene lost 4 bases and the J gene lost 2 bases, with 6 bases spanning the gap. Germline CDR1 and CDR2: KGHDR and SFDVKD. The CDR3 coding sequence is TGTGCCACCAGTGACTGGCACACAGATACGCAGTATTTT. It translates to CATSDWHTDTQYF.

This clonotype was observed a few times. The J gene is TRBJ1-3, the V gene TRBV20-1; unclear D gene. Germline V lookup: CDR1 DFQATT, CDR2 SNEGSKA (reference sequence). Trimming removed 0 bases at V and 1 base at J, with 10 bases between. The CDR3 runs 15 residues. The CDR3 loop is CSARDFPGSGNTIYF. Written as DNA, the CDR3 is TGCAGTGCTAGAGATTTTCCCGGTTCTGGAAACACCATATATTTT.

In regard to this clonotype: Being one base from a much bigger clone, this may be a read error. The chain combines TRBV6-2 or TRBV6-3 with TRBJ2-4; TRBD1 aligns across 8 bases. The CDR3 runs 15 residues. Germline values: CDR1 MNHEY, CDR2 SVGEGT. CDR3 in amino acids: CASSLGQGAKNSQYF. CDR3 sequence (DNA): TGTGCCAGCAGCCTCGGACAGGGAGCCAAAAACAGTCAGTACTTC.

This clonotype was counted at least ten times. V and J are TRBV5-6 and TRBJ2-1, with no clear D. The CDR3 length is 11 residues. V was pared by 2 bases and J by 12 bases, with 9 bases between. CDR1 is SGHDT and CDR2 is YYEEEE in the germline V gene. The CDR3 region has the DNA TGTGCCAGCAGCTTAGGCCCTGGGCAGTTCTTC. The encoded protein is CASSLGPGQFF.

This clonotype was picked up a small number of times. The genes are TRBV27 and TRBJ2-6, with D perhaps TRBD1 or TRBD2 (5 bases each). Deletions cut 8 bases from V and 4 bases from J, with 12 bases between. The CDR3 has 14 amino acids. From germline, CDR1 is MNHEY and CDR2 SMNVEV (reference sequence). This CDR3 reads CASAWGPGANVLTF. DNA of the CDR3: TGTGCCAGCGCGTGGGGACCAGGGGCCAACGTCCTGACTTTC.

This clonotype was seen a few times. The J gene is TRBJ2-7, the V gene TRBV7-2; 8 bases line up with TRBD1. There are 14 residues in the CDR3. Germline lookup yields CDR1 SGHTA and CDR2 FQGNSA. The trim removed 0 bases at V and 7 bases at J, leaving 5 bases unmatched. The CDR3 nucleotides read TGTGCCAGCAGCTTAGCGCAGGGGGCGCGTGAGCAGTACTTC. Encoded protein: CASSLAQGAREQYF.

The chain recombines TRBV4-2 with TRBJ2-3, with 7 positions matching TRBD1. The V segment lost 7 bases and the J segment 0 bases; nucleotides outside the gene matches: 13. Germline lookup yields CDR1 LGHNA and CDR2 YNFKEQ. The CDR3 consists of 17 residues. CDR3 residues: CASTLQPTGLSTDTQYF. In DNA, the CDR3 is TGTGCCAGCACCTTGCAACCGACAGGGTTGAGCACAGATACGCAGTATTTT.

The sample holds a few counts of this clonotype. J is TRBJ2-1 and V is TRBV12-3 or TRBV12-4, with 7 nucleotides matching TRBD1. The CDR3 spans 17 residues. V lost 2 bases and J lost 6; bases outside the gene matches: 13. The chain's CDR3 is CASSLSEPTGISNEQFF. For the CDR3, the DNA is TGTGCCAGCAGTTTATCCGAACCGACAGGGATTAGCAATGAGCAGTTCTTC.

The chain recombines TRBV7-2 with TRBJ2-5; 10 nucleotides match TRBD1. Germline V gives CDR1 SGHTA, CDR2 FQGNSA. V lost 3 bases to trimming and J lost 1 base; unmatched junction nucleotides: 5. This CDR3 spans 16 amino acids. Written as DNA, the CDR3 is TGTGCCAGCAGCTTTACGGGACAGGGGTCCCAAGAGACCCAGTACTTC. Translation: CASSFTGQGSQETQYF.